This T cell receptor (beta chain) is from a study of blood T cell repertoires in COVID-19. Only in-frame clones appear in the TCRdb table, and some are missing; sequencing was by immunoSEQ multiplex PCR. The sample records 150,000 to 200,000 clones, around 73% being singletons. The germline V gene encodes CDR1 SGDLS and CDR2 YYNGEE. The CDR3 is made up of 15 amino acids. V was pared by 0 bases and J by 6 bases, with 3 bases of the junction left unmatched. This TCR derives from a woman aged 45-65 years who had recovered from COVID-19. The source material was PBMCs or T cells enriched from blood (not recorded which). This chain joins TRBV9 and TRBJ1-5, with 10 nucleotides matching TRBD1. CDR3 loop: CASSVGDRGGQPQHF. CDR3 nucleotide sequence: TGTGCCAGCAGCGTAGGGGACAGGGGCGGTCAGCCCCAGCATTTT.